A selection of T cell receptor beta chains follows, all from one sample in a study of cytomegalovirus exposure and HLA in healthy donors. Data came from immunoSEQ multiplex PCR; TCRdb stores just in-frame clones and leaves some out. The repertoire holds about 120,000 clones, with 85% to 90% as singletons. The sequencing input was PBMCs. All receptors come from a woman between 18 and 30 years old in good health and CMV-seropositive. The CDR3 runs from the conserved cysteine through the conserved F or W. The order of the fields is J gene, V gene, clone size, CDR3 protein. Clone size is shown for a subset of rows, as once, few, many or a class of expanded clone.

J: TRBJ2-7
V: TRBV19
size: -
CDR3: CASSWSEGPGYEQYF

J: TRBJ1-2
V: TRBV4-3
size: -
CDR3: CASSPRTGGIGYTF

J: TRBJ2-1
V: TRBV30
size: once
CDR3: CAWGTDRGLYNEQFF

J: TRBJ2-7
V: TRBV2
size: -
CDR3: CASRPQGTYEQYF

J: TRBJ1-2
V: TRBV6-1
size: -
CDR3: CASREGQGRNYGYTF

J: TRBJ1-1
V: TRBV5-6
size: -
CDR3: CASSLGARTEAFF

J: TRBJ1-2
V: TRBV2
size: few
CDR3: CASSDFPRGGYTF

J: TRBJ2-5
V: TRBV30
size: -
CDR3: CAWSVARETQYF

J: TRBJ2-7
V: TRBV13
size: -
CDR3: CASSLSGGTSFRYEQYF

J: TRBJ1-6
V: TRBV19
size: -
CDR3: CASSIGTGRPPLHF

J: TRBJ1-2
V: TRBV5-6
size: -
CDR3: CASSRQRGGGYGYTF

J: TRBJ2-7
V: TRBV29-1
size: -
CDR3: CSVEFGRGGYEQYF

J: TRBJ2-3
V: TRBV6-1
size: -
CDR3: CASSENLQGKADTQYF

J: TRBJ1-1
V: TRBV11-3
size: once
CDR3: CASSRRGSGVNTEAFF

J: TRBJ1-3
V: TRBV5-1
size: -
CDR3: CASSLDTGGRNTIYF

J: TRBJ1-2
V: TRBV27
size: -
CDR3: CASSWGTGGNYGYTF

J: TRBJ2-1
V: TRBV6-1
size: -
CDR3: CASSGRADYNEQFF

J: TRBJ2-2
V: TRBV18
size: -
CDR3: CASSPPGGQAGELFF

J: TRBJ1-5
V: TRBV19
size: -
CDR3: CASSVLGQQPQHF

J: TRBJ2-7
V: TRBV15
size: -
CDR3: CATSRGTGRGSYEQYF

J: TRBJ1-2
V: TRBV5-6
size: -
CDR3: CASSLDTNYGYTF

J: TRBJ2-7
V: TRBV5-6
size: few
CDR3: CASSGGTGAYEQYF

J: TRBJ1-2
V: TRBV7-9
size: -
CDR3: CASSGHRGPDGYTF

J: TRBJ1-3
V: TRBV9
size: -
CDR3: CASSGGRRAGNTIYF

J: TRBJ2-3
V: TRBV28
size: -
CDR3: CASRWDRGRDTQYF

J: TRBJ2-1
V: TRBV18
size: few
CDR3: CASSPVDRDEDEQFF

J: TRBJ1-2
V: TRBV27
size: -
CDR3: CASSRQGALLTYGYTF

J: TRBJ1-1
V: TRBV5-1
size: once
CDR3: CASSLLPGALMNTEAFF

J: TRBJ2-3
V: TRBV6-1
size: -
CDR3: CASRLASDTQYF

J: TRBJ1-1
V: TRBV6-1
size: -
CDR3: CASSPGQVALSAFF

J: TRBJ2-7
V: TRBV19
size: -
CDR3: CASRASGRSYEQYF

J: TRBJ1-3
V: TRBV6-5
size: -
CDR3: CASSYSSGNTIYF

J: TRBJ2-7
V: TRBV5-1
size: -
CDR3: CASSLPGDEQYF

J: TRBJ2-7
V: TRBV7-9
size: -
CDR3: CASSGVRRDSNTYEQYF

J: TRBJ2-7
V: TRBV5-5
size: -
CDR3: CASSFEPGAEQYF

J: TRBJ1-1
V: TRBV11-2
size: -
CDR3: CASHRETSMNTEAFF

J: TRBJ1-1
V: TRBV10-3
size: -
CDR3: CAISDPGQANTEAFF

J: TRBJ2-7
V: TRBV5-1
size: -
CDR3: CASSWGGTNEQYF

J: TRBJ1-1
V: TRBV7-2
size: -
CDR3: CASSSIWGPEAFF

J: TRBJ2-7
V: TRBV5-1
size: -
CDR3: CASSFRGLVAGGSHYEQYF

J: TRBJ2-7
V: TRBV5-4
size: -
CDR3: CASSLRGQGYYEQYF

J: TRBJ2-1
V: TRBV29-1
size: -
CDR3: CSVARGRDNEQFF

J: TRBJ2-3
V: TRBV19
size: -
CDR3: CASRAGVTDTQYF

J: TRBJ2-1
V: TRBV7-3
size: -
CDR3: CASSPTGQGNYNEQFF

J: TRBJ1-5
V: TRBV7-2
size: -
CDR3: CASSLTGQPQHF

J: TRBJ1-5
V: TRBV2
size: -
CDR3: CASSEETRGPGPQHF

J: TRBJ1-4
V: TRBV27
size: -
CDR3: CASSVYRDRVDEKLFF

J: TRBJ2-5
V: TRBV7-2
size: -
CDR3: CASSLGAGLAGGRETQYF

J: TRBJ1-3
V: TRBV21-1
size: -
CDR3: CASSKVGVSVWSTIYF

J: TRBJ1-2
V: TRBV7-9
size: -
CDR3: CASSSGQGRVGYTF

J: TRBJ2-3
V: TRBV7-3
size: -
CDR3: CASSLTGDPSTDTQYF

J: TRBJ1-4
V: TRBV7-8
size: once
CDR3: CASSLGQGGKLFF

J: TRBJ2-7
V: TRBV6-6
size: -
CDR3: CASRNLGSSYEQYF